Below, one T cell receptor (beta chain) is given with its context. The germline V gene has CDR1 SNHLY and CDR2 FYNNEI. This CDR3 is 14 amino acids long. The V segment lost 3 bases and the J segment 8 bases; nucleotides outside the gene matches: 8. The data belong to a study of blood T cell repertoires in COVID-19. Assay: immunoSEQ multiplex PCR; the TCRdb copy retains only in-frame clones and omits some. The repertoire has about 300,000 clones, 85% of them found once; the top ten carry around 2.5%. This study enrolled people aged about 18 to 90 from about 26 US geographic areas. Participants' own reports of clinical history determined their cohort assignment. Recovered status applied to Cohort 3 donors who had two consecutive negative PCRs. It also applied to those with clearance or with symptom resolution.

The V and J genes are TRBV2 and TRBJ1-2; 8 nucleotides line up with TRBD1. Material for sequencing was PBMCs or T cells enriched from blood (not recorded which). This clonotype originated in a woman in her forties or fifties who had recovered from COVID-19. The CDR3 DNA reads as TGTGCCAGCAGTGAGGGCAGGGGGCTGGTCGGCTACACCTTC. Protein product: CASSEGRGLVGYTF.